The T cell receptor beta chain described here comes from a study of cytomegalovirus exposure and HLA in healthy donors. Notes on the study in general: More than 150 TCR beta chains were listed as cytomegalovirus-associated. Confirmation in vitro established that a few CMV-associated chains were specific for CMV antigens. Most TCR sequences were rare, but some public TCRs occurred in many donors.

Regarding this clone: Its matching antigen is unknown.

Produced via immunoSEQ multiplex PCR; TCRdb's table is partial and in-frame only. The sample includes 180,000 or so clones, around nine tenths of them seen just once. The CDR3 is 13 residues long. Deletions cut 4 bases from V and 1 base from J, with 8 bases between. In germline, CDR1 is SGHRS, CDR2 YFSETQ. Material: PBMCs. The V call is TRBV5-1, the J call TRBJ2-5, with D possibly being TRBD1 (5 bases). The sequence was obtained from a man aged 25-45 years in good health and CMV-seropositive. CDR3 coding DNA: TGCGCCAGCAGCGAAGACAGCCAAGAGACCCAGTACTTC. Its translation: CASSEDSQETQYF.